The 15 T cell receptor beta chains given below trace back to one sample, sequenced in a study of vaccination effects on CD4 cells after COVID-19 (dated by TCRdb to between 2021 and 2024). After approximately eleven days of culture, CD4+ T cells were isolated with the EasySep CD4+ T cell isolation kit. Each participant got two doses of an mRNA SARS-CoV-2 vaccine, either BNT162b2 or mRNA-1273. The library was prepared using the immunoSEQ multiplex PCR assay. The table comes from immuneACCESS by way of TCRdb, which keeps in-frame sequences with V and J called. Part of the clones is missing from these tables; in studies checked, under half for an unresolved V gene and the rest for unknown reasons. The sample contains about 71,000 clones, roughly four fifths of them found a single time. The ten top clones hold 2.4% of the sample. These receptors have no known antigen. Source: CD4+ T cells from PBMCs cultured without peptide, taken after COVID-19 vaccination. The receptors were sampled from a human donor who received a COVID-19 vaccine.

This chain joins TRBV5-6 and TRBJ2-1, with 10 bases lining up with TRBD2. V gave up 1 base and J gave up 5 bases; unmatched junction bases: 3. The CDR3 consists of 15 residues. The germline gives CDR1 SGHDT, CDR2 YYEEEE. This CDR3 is CASSLRTSGHNEQFF. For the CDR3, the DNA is TGTGCCAGCAGCTTGCGGACTAGCGGACACAATGAGCAGTTCTTC.

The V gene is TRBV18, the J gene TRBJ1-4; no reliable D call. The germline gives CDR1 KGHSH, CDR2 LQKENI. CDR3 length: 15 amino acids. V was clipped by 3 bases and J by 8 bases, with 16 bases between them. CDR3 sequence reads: CASSPREGAEEKLFF. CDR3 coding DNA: TGTGCCAGCTCACCGAGAGAGGGCGCCGAGGAAAAACTGTTTTTT.

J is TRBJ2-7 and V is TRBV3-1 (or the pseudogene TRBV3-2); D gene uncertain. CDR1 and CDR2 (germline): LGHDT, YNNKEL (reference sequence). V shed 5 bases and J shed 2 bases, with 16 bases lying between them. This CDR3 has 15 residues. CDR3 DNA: TGTGCCAGCAGCATGGCCGCCCTGCTACCCTACGAGCAGTACGTC. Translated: CASSMAALLPYEQYV.

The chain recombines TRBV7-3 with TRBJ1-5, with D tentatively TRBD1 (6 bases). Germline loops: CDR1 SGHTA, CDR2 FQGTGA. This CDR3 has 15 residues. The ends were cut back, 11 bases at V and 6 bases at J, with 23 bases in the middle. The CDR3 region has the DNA TGTGCCGATGGGGAACACAGGGTCCTTTGTCAGCCCCAGCATTTT. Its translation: CADGEHRVLCQPQHF.

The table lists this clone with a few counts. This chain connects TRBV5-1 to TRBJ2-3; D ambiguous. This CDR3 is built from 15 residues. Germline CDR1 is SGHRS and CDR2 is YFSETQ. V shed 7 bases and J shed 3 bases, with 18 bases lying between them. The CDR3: CASRSRVLGTDTQYF. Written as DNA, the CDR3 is TGCGCCAGCCGTTCCCGGGTCTTGGGGACAGATACGCAGTATTTT.

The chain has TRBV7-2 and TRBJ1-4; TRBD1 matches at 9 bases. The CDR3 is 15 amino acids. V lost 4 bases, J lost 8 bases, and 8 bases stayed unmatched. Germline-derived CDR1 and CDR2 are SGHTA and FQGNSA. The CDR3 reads CASSSPTGGLEKLFF. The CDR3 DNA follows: TGTGCCAGCAGCTCTCCGACAGGGGGGTTGGAAAAACTGTTTTTT.

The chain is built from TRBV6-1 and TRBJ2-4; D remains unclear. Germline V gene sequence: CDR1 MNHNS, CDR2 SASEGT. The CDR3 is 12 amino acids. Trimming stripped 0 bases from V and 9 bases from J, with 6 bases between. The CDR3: CASSEAESIQYF. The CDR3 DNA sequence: TGTGCCAGCAGTGAAGCCGAGAGCATTCAGTACTTC.

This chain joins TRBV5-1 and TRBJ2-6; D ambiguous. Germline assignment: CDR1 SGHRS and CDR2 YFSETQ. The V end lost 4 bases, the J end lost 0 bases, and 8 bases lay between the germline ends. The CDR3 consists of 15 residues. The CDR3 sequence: CASSPEGSGANVLTF. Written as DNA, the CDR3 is TGCGCCAGCAGCCCAGAAGGCTCTGGGGCCAACGTCCTGACTTTC.

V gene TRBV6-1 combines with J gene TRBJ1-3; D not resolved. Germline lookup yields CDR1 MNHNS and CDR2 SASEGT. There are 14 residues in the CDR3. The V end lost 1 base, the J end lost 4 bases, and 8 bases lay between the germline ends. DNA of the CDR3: TGTGCCAGCAGTGAAGTTGTCTCCGGAAACACCATATATTTT. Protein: CASSEVVSGNTIYF.

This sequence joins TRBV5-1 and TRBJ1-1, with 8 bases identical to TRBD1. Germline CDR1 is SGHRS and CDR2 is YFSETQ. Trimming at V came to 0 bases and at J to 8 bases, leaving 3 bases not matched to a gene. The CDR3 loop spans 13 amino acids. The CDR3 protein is CASSLGTGLEAFF. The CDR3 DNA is TGCGCCAGCAGCTTGGGGACAGGGCTAGAAGCTTTCTTT.

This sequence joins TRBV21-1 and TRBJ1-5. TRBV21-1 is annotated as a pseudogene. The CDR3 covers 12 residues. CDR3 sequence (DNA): TGTGCCAGCATGGAATTGGTAGTGCCCCAGCATTTT. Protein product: CASMELVVPQHF.

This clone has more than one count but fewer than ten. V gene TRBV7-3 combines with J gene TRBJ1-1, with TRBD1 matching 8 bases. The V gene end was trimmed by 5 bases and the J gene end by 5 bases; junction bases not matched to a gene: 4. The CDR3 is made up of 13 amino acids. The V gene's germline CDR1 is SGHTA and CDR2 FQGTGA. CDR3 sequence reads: CASSTQGGTEAFF. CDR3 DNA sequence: TGTGCCAGCAGCACACAGGGGGGAACTGAAGCTTTCTTT.

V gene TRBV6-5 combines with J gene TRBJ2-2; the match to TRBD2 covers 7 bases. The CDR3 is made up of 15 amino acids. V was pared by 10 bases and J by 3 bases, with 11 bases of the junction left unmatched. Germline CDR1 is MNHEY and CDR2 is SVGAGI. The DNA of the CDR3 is TGTGCCACCAGGAAAAGGCTAGCGGACACCGGGGAGCTGTTTTTT. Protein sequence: CATRKRLADTGELFF.

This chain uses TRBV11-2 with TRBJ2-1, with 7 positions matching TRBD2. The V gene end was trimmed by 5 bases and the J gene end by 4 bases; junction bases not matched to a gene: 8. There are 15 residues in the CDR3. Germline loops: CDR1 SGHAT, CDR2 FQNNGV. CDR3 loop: CASSPFREEYNEQFF. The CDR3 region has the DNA TGTGCCAGCAGCCCATTCCGGGAGGAGTACAATGAGCAGTTCTTC. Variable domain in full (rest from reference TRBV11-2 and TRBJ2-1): EAGVAQSPRYKIIEKRQSVAFWCNPISGHATLYWYQQILGQGPKLLIQFQNNGVVDDSQLPKDRFSAERLKGVDSTLKIQPAKLEDSAVYLCASSPFREEYNEQFFGPGTRLTVL.

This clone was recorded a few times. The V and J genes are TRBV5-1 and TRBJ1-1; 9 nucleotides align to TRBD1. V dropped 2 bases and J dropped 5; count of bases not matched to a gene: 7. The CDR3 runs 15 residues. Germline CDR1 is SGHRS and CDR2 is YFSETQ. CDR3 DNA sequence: TGCGCCAGCAGCTTTTGGGGACAGGGAAGGACTGAAGCTTTCTTT. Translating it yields CASSFWGQGRTEAFF.